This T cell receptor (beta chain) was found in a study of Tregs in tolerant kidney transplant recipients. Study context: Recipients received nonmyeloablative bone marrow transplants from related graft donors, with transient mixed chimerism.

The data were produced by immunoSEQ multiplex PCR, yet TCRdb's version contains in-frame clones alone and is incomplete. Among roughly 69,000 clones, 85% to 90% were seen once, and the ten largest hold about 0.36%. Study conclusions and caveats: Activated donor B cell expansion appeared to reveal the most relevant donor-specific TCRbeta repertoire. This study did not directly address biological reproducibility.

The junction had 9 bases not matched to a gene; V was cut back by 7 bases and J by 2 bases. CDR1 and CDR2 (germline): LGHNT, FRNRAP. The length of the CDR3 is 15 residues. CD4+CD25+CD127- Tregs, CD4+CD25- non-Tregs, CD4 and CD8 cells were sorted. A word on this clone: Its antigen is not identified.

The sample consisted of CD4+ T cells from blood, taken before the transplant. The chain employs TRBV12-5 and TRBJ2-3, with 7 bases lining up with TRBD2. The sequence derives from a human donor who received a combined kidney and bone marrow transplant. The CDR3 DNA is TGTGCTAGTGCCCCGGGGGGACTACTCACAGATACGCAGTATTTT. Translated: CASAPGGLLTDTQYF.